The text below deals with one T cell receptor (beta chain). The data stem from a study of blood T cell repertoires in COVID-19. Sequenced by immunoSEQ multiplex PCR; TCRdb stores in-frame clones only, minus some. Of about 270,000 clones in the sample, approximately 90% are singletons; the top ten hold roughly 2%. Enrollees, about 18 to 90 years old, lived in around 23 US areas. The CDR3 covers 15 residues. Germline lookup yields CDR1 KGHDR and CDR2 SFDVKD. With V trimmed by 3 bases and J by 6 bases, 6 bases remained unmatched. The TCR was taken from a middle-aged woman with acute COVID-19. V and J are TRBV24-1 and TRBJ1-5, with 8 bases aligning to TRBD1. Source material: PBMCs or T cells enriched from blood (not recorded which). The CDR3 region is CATSDPGTGGQPQHF. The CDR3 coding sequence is TGTGCCACCAGTGATCCCGGGACAGGTGGTCAGCCCCAGCATTTT.